These T cell receptor beta chains were read from a single sample in a study of Tregs in tolerant kidney transplant recipients. No antigens are known for them. Clones were read by immunoSEQ multiplex PCR, and TCRdb kept only the in-frame ones, dropping some. This sample has 1,500 to 2,000 clones, with 40% to 60% found just once. The sequencing sample was made of Tregs from blood cultured with allogeneic cells. Receptors were obtained from a human donor in good health. Each CDR3 is given with its conserved first and last residue. A D gene is named only where the DNA matches it firmly. Clone size is stated in some rows and not others, as once, few, many or a class when expanded.

NA | TRBJ1-3 | TRBV5-5 | NA | TGTGCCAGCAGCTTGACAGGGGGAAACACCATATATTTT | CASSLTGGNTIYF
NA | TRBJ2-7 | TRBV11-2 | NA | TGTGCCAGCAGCCGATCAGGCACAAGGTCCTACGAGCAGTACTTC | CASSRSGTRSYEQYF
NA | TRBJ2-7 | TRBV7-2 | NA | TGTGCCAGCAGCTTAGGGGGTGCGGGTGAGCAGTACTTC | CASSLGGAGEQYF
TRBD1 | TRBJ1-2 | TRBV25-1 | few | TGTGCCAGCAGTGAACCAGGGGGGTATGGCTACACCTTC | CASSEPGGYGYTF
NA | TRBJ2-2 | TRBV4-1 | medium-sized | TGCGCCAGCAGCCAAGACACCTTCCCCGGGGAGCTGTTTTTT | CASSQDTFPGELFF
TRBD2 | TRBJ2-5 | TRBV6-6 | few | TGTGCCAGCAGTTCCCCACGACTAGCGGTCCAAGAGACCCAGTACTTC | CASSSPRLAVQETQYF
TRBD1 | TRBJ1-1 | TRBV6-5 | NA | TGTGCCAGCAGCTCCGGGACAGCTAACACTGAAGCTTTCTTT | CASSSGTANTEAFF
NA | TRBJ1-2 | TRBV7-3 | NA | TGTGCCAGCAGTTTACAGGGTGACGGCTACACCTTC | CASSLQGDGYTF
NA | TRBJ2-7 | TRBV30 | few | TGTGCCTGGAGTGTGGCTCTAGCCGGTGACGAGCAGTACTTC | CAWSVALAGDEQYF
NA | TRBJ2-3 | TRBV7-3 | NA | TGTGCCAGCAGTCCAGGCAGGTCAGATACGCAGTATTTT | CASSPGRSDTQYF
NA | TRBJ1-1 | TRBV5-1 | NA | TGCGCCAGCAGCTTGGCGCGGAGCTTGAACACTGAAGCTTTCTTT | CASSLARSLNTEAFF
NA | TRBJ1-2 | TRBV6-5 | NA | TGTGCCAGCAGTTACACCGTACTTGGATATGGCTACACCTTC | CASSYTVLGYGYTF
NA | TRBJ1-2 | TRBV9 | NA | TGTGCCAGCAGCGTAGCGGCCTTCGACGGTAACTATGGCTACACCTTC | CASSVAAFDGNYGYTF
TRBD2 | TRBJ2-5 | TRBV18 | NA | TGTGCCAGCACCGCCAGATTCAGCGGGGGCGGAGGGGAGACCCAGTACTTC | CASTARFSGGGGETQYF
NA | TRBJ2-7 | TRBV9 | large | TGTGCCAGCAGCGTAGGTCCAGGGCGTAGTTACGAGCAGTACTTC | CASSVGPGRSYEQYF
TRBD2 | TRBJ2-5 | TRBV5-1 | NA | TGCGCCAGCAGCTTGGGACTAGCGGATCAAGAGACCCAGTACTTC | CASSLGLADQETQYF
NA | TRBJ2-1 | TRBV19 | medium-sized | TGTGCCAGTAGTGCCAATAGCGCCAGCAAGTTCTTC | CASSANSASKFF
TRBD1 | TRBJ1-5 | TRBV6-9 | NA | TGTGCCAGCAGCTGGACAGGGGTGGGCAATCAGCCCCAGCATTTT | CASSWTGVGNQPQHF
NA | TRBJ2-7 | TRBV5-1 | NA | TGCGCCAGCAGCTTGGCGGGGCGTCACTACGAGCAGTACTTC | CASSLAGRHYEQYF
NA | TRBJ2-2 | TRBV6-5 | NA | TGTGCCAGCAAACAGCGGGTTTACACCGGGGAGCTGTTTTTT | CASKQRVYTGELFF
TRBD1 | TRBJ2-6 | TRBV5-1 | NA | TGCGCCAGCAGCTTAGGGACAGGGGGCAGTATCTCTGGGGCCAACGTCCTGACTTTC | CASSLGTGGSISGANVLTF
NA | TRBJ2-7 | TRBV6-1 | NA | TGTGCCAGCAGTCCTTCCTACGAGCAGTACTTC | CASSPSYEQYF
TRBD1 | TRBJ1-2 | TRBV7-3 | NA | TGCGCCAGCAGCCTCGGACAGGGGTTCTATGGCTACACCTTC | CASSLGQGFYGYTF
NA | TRBJ2-7 | TRBV19 | medium-sized | TGTGCCAGTAGTAAGGGGGAACTCTCCTACGAGCAGTACTTC | CASSKGELSYEQYF
NA | TRBJ2-7 | TRBV5-4 | NA | TGTGCCAGCAGTCCTGACCCTGCAAGGCTTTACGAGCAGTACTTC | CASSPDPARLYEQYF
NA | TRBJ2-7 | TRBV7-4 | NA | TGTGCCAGCAGCCCGGCTGAGCAGTACTTC | CASSPAEQYF
NA | TRBJ1-5 | TRBV11-2 | NA | TGTGCCAGCAGCCCATCAGGGGCCCGAGGGCCCCAGCATTTT | CASSPSGARGPQHF
NA | TRBJ2-7 | TRBV2 | NA | TGTGCCAGCAGTTTAGTAAGCGGCTACGAGCAGTACTTC | CASSLVSGYEQYF
TRBD1 | TRBJ1-5 | TRBV13 | NA | TGTGCCAGCAGTGGACAGGGAGGGAGTCAGCCCCAGCATTTT | CASSGQGGSQPQHF
NA | TRBJ1-5 | TRBV7-9 | NA | TGTGCCAGCAGCCCATCAGGGGCCCGAGGGCCCCAGCATTTT | CASSPSGARGPQHF
TRBD2 | TRBJ2-7 | TRBV7-2 | few | TGTGCCAGCAGCTTAAGGAGCGGGGGGGCCTACGAGCAGTACTTC | CASSLRSGGAYEQYF
TRBD2 | TRBJ2-7 | TRBV4-2 | NA | TGTGCCAGCAGCCAAGACGGGACTAGGGGGTACGAGCAGTACTTC | CASSQDGTRGYEQYF
NA | TRBJ2-5 | TRBV7-4 | NA | TGTGCCAGCAGCCCGGCTGAGCAGTACTTC | CASSPAEQYF
NA | TRBJ1-3 | TRBV28 | large | TGTGCCAGCAGTTTACTACAGGAACTCTCTGGAAACACCATATATTTT | CASSLLQELSGNTIYF
NA | TRBJ1-4 | TRBV10-3 | NA | TGTGCCATCAGTGCCGAGGGGGGTAATGAAAAACTGTTTTTT | CAISAEGGNEKLFF
TRBD1 | TRBJ2-7 | TRBV10-1 | large | TGCGCCAGCACCGGCGGGACAGGGTCCTACGAGCAGTACTTC | CASTGGTGSYEQYF
NA | TRBJ1-5 | TRBV5-6 | NA | TGTGCCAGCTCATTGGGAATTTATAGCAATCAGCCCCAGCATTTT | CASSLGIYSNQPQHF
TRBD2 | TRBJ2-7 | TRBV5-1 | medium-sized | TGCGCCAGCAGATCGGCGGGGGGAGAGCAGTACTTC | CASRSAGGEQYF
NA | TRBJ1-5 | TRBV6-1 | NA | TGTGCCAGCAGGAAATATAGCAATCAGCCCCAGCATTTT | CASRKYSNQPQHF
NA | TRBJ2-6 | TRBV19 | NA | TGTGCCAGTAGTCTCGGACGGAGCACCTCTGGGGCCAACGTCCTGACTTTC | CASSLGRSTSGANVLTF
NA | TRBJ2-2 | TRBV6-1 | few | TGTGCCATCAGTGGCATACGCGACACCGGGGAGCTGTTTTTT | CAISGIRDTGELFF
NA | TRBJ1-5 | TRBV30 | NA | TGTGCCTGGAGCGGGGGGGGGAGTCAGCCCCAGCATTTT | CAWSGGGSQPQHF
NA | TRBJ2-7 | TRBV6-1 | medium-sized | TGTGCCAGCAAGTCCAAACCCTACGAGCAGTACTTC | CASKSKPYEQYF
NA | TRBJ1-5 | TRBV2 | NA | TGTGCCAGCAGTCCACTCTGGGGGGCCCAGCCCCAGCATTTT | CASSPLWGAQPQHF